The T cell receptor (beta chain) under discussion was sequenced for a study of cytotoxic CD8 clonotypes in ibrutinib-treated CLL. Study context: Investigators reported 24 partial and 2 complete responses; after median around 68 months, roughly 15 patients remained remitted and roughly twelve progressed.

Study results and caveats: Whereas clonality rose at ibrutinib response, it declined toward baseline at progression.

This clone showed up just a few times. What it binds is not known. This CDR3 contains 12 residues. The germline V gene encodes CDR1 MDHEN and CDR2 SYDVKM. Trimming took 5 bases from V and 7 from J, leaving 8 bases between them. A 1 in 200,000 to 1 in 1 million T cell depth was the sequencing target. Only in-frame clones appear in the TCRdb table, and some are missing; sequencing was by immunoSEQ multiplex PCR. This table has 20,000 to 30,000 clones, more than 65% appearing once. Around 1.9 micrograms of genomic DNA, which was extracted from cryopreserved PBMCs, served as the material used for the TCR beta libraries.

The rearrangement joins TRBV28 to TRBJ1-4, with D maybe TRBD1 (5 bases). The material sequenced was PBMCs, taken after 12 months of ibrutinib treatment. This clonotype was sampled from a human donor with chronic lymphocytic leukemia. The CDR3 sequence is CASSIRAEKLFF. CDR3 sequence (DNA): TGTGCCAGCAGTATCAGGGCTGAAAAACTGTTTTTT.